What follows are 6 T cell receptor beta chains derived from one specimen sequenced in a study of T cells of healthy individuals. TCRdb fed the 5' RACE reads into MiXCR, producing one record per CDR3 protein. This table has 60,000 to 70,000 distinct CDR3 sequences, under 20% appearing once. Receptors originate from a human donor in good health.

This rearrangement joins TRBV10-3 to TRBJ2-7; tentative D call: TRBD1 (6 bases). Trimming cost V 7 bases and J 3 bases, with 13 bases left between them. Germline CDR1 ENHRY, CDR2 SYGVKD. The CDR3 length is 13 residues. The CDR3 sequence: CAITVRQDYEQYF. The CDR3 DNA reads TGTGCCATCACCGTCCGACAGGACTACGAGCAGTACTTC.

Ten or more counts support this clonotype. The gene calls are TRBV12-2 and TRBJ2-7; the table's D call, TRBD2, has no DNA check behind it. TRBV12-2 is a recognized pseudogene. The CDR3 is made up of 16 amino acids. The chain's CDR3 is CASRLVPTSGTYEQYF. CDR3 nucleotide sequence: TGTGCAAGTCGCTTAGTCCCGACTAGCGGTACCTACGAGCAGTACTTC.

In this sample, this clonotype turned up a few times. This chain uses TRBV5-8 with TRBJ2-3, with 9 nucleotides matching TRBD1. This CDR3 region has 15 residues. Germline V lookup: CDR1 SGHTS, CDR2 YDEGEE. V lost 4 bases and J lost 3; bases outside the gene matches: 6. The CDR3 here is CASSPWDRATDTQYF. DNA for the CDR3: TGTGCCAGCAGCCCGTGGGACAGGGCGACAGATACGCAGTATTTT.

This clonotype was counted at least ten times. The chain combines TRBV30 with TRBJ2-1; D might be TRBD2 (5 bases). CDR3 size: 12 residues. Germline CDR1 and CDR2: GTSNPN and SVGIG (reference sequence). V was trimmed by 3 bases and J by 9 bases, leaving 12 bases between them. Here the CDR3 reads CAWRRVGGEQFF. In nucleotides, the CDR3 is TGTGCCTGGAGGAGGGTCGGTGGTGAGCAGTTCTTC.

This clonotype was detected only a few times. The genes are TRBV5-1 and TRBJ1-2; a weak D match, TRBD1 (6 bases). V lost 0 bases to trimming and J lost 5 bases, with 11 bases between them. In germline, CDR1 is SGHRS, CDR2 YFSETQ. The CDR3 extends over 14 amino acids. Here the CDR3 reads CASSLEQGRYGYTF. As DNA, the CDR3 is TGCGCCAGCAGCTTGGAGCAGGGGCGGTATGGCTACACCTTC. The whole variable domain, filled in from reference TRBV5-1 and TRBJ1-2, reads KAGVTQTPRYLIKTRGQQVTLSCSPISGHRSVSWYQQTPGQGLQFLFEYFSETQRNKGNFPGRFSGRQFSNSRSEMNVSTLELGDSALYLCASSLEQGRYGYTFGSGTRLTVV.

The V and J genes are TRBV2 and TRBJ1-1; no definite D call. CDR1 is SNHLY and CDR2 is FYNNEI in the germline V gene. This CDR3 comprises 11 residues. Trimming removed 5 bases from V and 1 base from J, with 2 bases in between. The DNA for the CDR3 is TGTGCCAGCAGTCAGAACACTGAAGCTTTCTTT. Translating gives CASSQNTEAFF.